The sequence of this T cell receptor beta chain was determined in a study of blood T cells in healthy people across ages. Through a sample-barcoded 5' primer and a J-beta primer mix, a second PCR was run for 7 to 11 cycles. TCRdb redid the calling of the 5' RACE reads with MiXCR, one entry per CDR3 protein. The profile shows some 890,000 distinct CDR3 sequences, about 28% of them singletons. The CDR3 extends over 14 amino acids. Trimming removed 5 bases at V and 11 bases at J, with 21 bases between. This same sample was also part of a study on T cells of mothers and their children.

The sequencing sample was made of blood. The genes are TRBV12-3 or TRBV12-4 and TRBJ2-5, with D tentatively TRBD2 (6 bases). This receptor was identified in a woman in her 40s in good health. CDR3 nucleotides: TGTGCCAGCAGTCGGGGCAGGGTCCGCGGGGAGCAGTACTTC. Translated, it gives CASSRGRVRGEQYF.